What follows are 2 T cell receptor beta chains derived from one specimen sequenced in a study of T cell responses to AZD1222 COVID-19 vaccine. The protocol was immunoSEQ multiplex PCR, while the TCRdb copy is restricted to in-frame clones and leaves out a portion. Here the sample spans about 150,000 clones, approximately 90% being singletons. Sequenced here: peripheral blood, sampled on day 0 of AZD1222 vaccination. Every receptor here comes from an adult in good health.

The V gene is TRBV3-1 (or the pseudogene TRBV3-2), the J gene TRBJ1-1, with a weak D call TRBD1 (5 bases). The CDR3 runs 16 residues. Trimming took off 5 bases at V and 1 base at J, with 17 bases between the two ends. Germline V lookup: CDR1 LGHDT, CDR2 YNNKEL (reference sequence). The CDR3 is CASSSVWGTPNTEAFF. CDR3 DNA sequence: TGTGCCAGCAGCTCCGTTTGGGGGACGCCGAACACTGAAGCTTTCTTT.

The chain is built from TRBV2 and TRBJ2-7; D is tentatively TRBD1 or TRBD2 (7 bases each). The germline V and J ends were trimmed by 2 bases and 5 bases, with 16 bases remaining between them. CDR1 and CDR2 from the germline V gene are SNHLY and FYNNEI. The CDR3 runs 15 residues. The CDR3 sequence is CASSEPDREGDEQYF. CDR3 DNA sequence: TGTGCCAGCAGTGAACCCGACAGGGAGGGGGACGAGCAGTACTTC.